This T cell receptor (beta chain) was observed in a study of T cell responses to AZD1222 COVID-19 vaccine. Profiling relied on immunoSEQ multiplex PCR, and the TCRdb table lists in-frame clones only, not all of them. The sample contains approximately 150,000 clones, 85% to 95% of which appear only once. As regards this clone: What it binds is unknown.

V was clipped by 2 bases and J by 3 bases; unmatched bases: 12. This CDR3 is 17 amino acids long. CDR1 is GTSNPN, CDR2 SVGIG, per germline (reference sequence). General study points: Nearly half of unique spike-specific TCRs reportedly avoided B.1.351 and B.1.1.7 mutated regions. None of the repertoires were sampled until the peak T cell response had passed.

The TCR originated in an adult in good health. Sequenced material: peripheral blood, taken on day 0 of AZD1222 vaccination. The rearrangement uses TRBV30 and TRBJ1-2; 10 bases line up with TRBD1. The CDR3 sequence: CAWSNPGQGLVDYGYTF. In DNA form, the CDR3 reads TGTGCCTGGAGTAACCCGGGACAGGGGCTCGTCGACTATGGCTACACCTTC.